This record concerns one T cell receptor (beta chain) sequence. Repertoires were generated with immunoSEQ multiplex PCR, while TCRdb's copy carries only in-frame clones and drops some. The data show around 34,000 clones, almost 90% seen once. The sample belongs to a study of T cell changes during pregnancy in multiple sclerosis. The V gene end was trimmed by 4 bases and the J gene end by 0 bases; junction bases not matched to a gene: 13. Germline CDR1 reads KGHSH; CDR2 reads LQKENI. The CDR3 consists of 19 residues. This chain links TRBV18 with TRBJ2-4; TRBD1 matches at 9 bases. Sequenced material: CD8+ T cells from peripheral blood mononuclear cells, taken after pregnancy. This sequence was found in a female donor with multiple sclerosis, enrolled in a pregnancy study. CDR3 in amino acids: CASSQRQGDLILAKNIQYF. CDR3 sequence (DNA): TGTGCCAGCTCACAGCGACAGGGGGACCTGATCTTAGCCAAAAACATTCAGTACTTC.